This is a list of T cell receptor beta chains from one sample in a study of blood T cell repertoires in COVID-19. Generated by immunoSEQ multiplex PCR, the TCRdb table keeps only in-frame clones and is missing some. Of about 50,000 clones in the sample, around 85% were seen once. Specimen: peripheral blood. Receptors originate from a woman between 55 and 75 years old with acute or convalescent COVID-19. Each CDR3 is given with its conserved first and last residue. Clone sizes are given selectively: once, few, many, or a class where the clone is expanded.

abundance,v_gene,len,j_gene,CDR3aa
NA,TRBV12-3/TRBV12-4,13,TRBJ2-7,CASSFRGPYEQYF
once,TRBV12-3/TRBV12-4,13,TRBJ2-7,CASSFGVTYEQYF
few,TRBV5-1,14,TRBJ1-2,CASSLSGLGDGYTF
NA,TRBV5-4,16,TRBJ1-2,CASSLGQGRANYGYTF
NA,TRBV9,16,TRBJ2-1,CASSPGRQAYYNEQFF
NA,TRBV9,15,TRBJ2-5,CASSVVVGVGETQYF
NA,TRBV6-5,15,TRBJ2-7,CASSKGLAGSYAQYF
NA,TRBV30,15,TRBJ2-2,CAWRDIGTNTGELFF
NA,TRBV30,15,TRBJ2-3,CAWSGGRDSTDTQYF
NA,TRBV16,15,TRBJ1-5,CASSQSRGGFVPQHF
NA,TRBV7-9,14,TRBJ1-2,CASSLGGGDHGYTF
once,TRBV7-9,15,TRBJ1-5,CASSLGRGSNQPQHF
NA,TRBV7-9,14,TRBJ2-1,CASSLGLAGGEQFF
NA,TRBV30,14,TRBJ1-5,CAWSPGGNGQPQHF
NA,TRBV27,14,TRBJ2-3,CASSSRDSGDTQYF
NA,TRBV11-3,13,TRBJ2-2,CASSSARHGELFF
NA,TRBV7-9,15,TRBJ2-2,CASSYGTSGTGELFF
few,TRBV19,15,TRBJ2-2,CASSIAGERTGELFF
NA,TRBV2,15,TRBJ2-5,CASSLQGVEQETQYF
NA,TRBV15,17,TRBJ2-1,CATSSDIQRSSYNEQFF
NA,TRBV4-2,16,TRBJ1-6,CASSQVGQGINSPLHF
NA,TRBV5-5,14,TRBJ2-3,CASSLAPGADTQYF
NA,TRBV7-2,15,TRBJ1-3,CASSSATGAGNTIYF
NA,TRBV18,15,TRBJ1-1,CASSPRPGLDTEAFF
once,TRBV6-5,15,TRBJ1-1,CASRDQDRANTEAFF
NA,TRBV5-5,15,TRBJ1-1,CASSSRTALNTEAFF
NA,TRBV5-1,14,TRBJ2-2,CASSLVPGTGELFF
NA,TRBV10-3,16,TRBJ2-2,CAISVSGGANTGELFF
NA,TRBV29-1,13,TRBJ2-1,CSVYDGGGIEQFF
NA,TRBV7-3,13,TRBJ2-1,CASSPTARSEQFF
once,TRBV30,19,TRBJ2-3,CAWHPGLAGGLVVTDTQYF
NA,TRBV23-1,21,TRBJ1-1,CASSQSTPVTGTEGMNTEAFF
NA,TRBV15,20,TRBJ2-4,CATSRDGVLAGNLAKNIQYF
once,TRBV3-1/TRBV3-2,13,TRBJ1-3,CASSQRLGNTIYF
NA,TRBV9,15,TRBJ2-1,CASSITSGRASEQFF
NA,TRBV7-6,15,TRBJ2-1,CASSSGTNPYNEQFF
NA,TRBV9,15,TRBJ2-1,CASSAIAGEYNEQFF
NA,TRBV11-2,16,TRBJ1-6,CASSLVKGFRNSPLHF
NA,TRBV5-6,15,TRBJ2-5,CASSPISSDQETQYF
few,TRBV29-1,14,TRBJ1-5,CSVSGAGGDQPQHF
NA,TRBV19,17,TRBJ1-1,CASSTPRGNRGNTEAFF
once,TRBV5-6,16,TRBJ2-3,CASSLGLVGLTDTQYF
NA,TRBV18,14,TRBJ1-1,CASSQANRNTEAFF
once,TRBV9,15,TRBJ1-4,CASSVGAGGTEKLFF